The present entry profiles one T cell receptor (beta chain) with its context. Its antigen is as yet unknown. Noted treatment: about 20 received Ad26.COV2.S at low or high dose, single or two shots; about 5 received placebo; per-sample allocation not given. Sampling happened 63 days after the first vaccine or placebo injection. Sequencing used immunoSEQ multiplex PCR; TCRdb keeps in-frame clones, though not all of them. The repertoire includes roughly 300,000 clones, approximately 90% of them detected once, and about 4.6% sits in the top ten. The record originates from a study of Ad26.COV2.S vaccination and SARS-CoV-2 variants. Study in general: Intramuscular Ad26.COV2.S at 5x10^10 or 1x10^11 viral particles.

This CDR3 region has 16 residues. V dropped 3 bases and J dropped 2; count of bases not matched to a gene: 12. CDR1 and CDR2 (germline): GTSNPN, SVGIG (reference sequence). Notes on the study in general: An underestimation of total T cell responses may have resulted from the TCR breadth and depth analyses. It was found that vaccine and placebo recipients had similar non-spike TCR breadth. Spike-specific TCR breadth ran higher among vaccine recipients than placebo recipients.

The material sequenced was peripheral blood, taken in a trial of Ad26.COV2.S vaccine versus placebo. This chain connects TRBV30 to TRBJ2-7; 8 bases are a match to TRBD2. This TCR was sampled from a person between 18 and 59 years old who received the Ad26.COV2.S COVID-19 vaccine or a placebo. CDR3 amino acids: CAWSGGLAGSAYEQYF. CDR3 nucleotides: TGTGCCTGGAGCGGGGGATTAGCGGGATCCGCCTACGAGCAGTACTTC.